The 20 T cell receptor beta chains in this list originate from one sample, sequenced in a study of blood T cell repertoires in COVID-19. Repertoires were generated with immunoSEQ multiplex PCR, while TCRdb's copy carries only in-frame clones and drops some. Counted here are roughly 70,000 clones, more than 75% occurring once; the ten biggest clones make up approximately 1.5%. The material sequenced was peripheral blood. These TCRs come from a human donor in a cohort sampled during active COVID-19.

V gene TRBV4-2 combines with J gene TRBJ2-5, with 9 bases lining up with TRBD1. CDR1 is LGHNA and CDR2 is YNFKEQ in the germline V gene. This CDR3 is built from 15 residues. With 3 bases clipped from V and 5 bases from J, the junction kept 7 bases outside the gene matches. CDR3 DNA: TGTGCCAGCAGCCAGGAAACAGGGGGCGCGGAGACCCAGTACTTC. It encodes CASSQETGGAETQYF.

The chain links TRBV6-1 to TRBJ2-5; 9 nucleotides line up with TRBD2. V lost 2 bases, J lost 0 bases, and 10 bases stayed unmatched. Germline lookup yields CDR1 MNHNS and CDR2 SASEGT. The CDR3 runs 18 residues. In DNA, the CDR3 is TGTGCCAGCAGTGAAACGTTGAGGGCGGGGGGGGACCAAGAGACCCAGTACTTC. Amino acid sequence: CASSETLRAGGDQETQYF.

The chain employs TRBV29-1 and TRBJ2-5, with 7 bases fitting TRBD2. The CDR3 is made up of 13 amino acids. With 7 bases clipped from V and 3 bases from J, the junction kept 8 bases outside the gene matches. Germline V gives CDR1 SQVTM, CDR2 ANQGSEA. The CDR3 here is CSAEWEGKETQYF. CDR3 DNA sequence: TGCAGCGCCGAGTGGGAGGGCAAAGAGACCCAGTACTTC.

This clone was counted between two and nine times. The J gene is TRBJ1-1, the V gene TRBV11-2; D uncertain. V lost 7 bases and J 5 bases, leaving 14 bases between the germline ends. The V gene's germline CDR1 is SGHAT and CDR2 FQNNGV. The CDR3 totals 13 residues. In DNA form, the CDR3 reads TGTGCCAGCATCGAGGGCTTAGGGACTGAAGCTTTCTTT. Amino acid sequence: CASIEGLGTEAFF.

This chain links TRBV7-2 with TRBJ2-1; D perhaps matches TRBD2 (6 bases). The CDR3 contains 17 residues. The ends were cut back, 5 bases at V and 0 bases at J, with 17 bases in the middle. In germline, CDR1 is SGHTA, CDR2 FQGNSA. The CDR3, as DNA: TGTGCCAGCAGCGATCCATCTGCTAGCGACTCCTACAATGAGCAGTTCTTC. Protein: CASSDPSASDSYNEQFF.

The chain is built from TRBV6-1 and TRBJ2-7; no clear D gene. CDR1 and CDR2 from the germline V gene are MNHNS and SASEGT. V lost 2 bases and J 6 bases, leaving 8 bases between the germline ends. The CDR3 has 12 amino acids. CDR3 DNA: TGTGCCAGCAGTGAATACGGAGTCGAGCAGTACTTC. Amino acid sequence: CASSEYGVEQYF.

V gene TRBV2 combines with J gene TRBJ1-3; D call uncertain. The ends were cut back, 1 base at V and 7 bases at J, with 5 bases in the middle. CDR1 and CDR2 (germline): SNHLY, FYNNEI. This CDR3 region has 12 residues. As DNA, the CDR3 is TGTGCCAGCAGTGAAGTCTCGAACACCATATATTTT. Amino acids: CASSEVSNTIYF.

This clone has a single count. The chain is built from TRBV5-1 and TRBJ2-6; TRBD1 matches 7 bases. The V and J ends lost 3 bases and 4 bases, in that order; junction bases with no gene match: 16. The CDR3 sequence is 19 residues long. Germline lookup yields CDR1 SGHRS and CDR2 YFSETQ. CDR3 nucleotide sequence: TGCGCCAGCAGCTCCCGGCCGGGACAGTTAGCATCGGGGGCCAACGTCCTGACTTTC. This encodes CASSSRPGQLASGANVLTF. Full variable domain (missing parts from reference TRBV5-1 and TRBJ2-6): KAGVTQTPRYLIKTRGQQVTLSCSPISGHRSVSWYQQTPGQGLQFLFEYFSETQRNKGNFPGRFSGRQFSNSRSEMNVSTLELGDSALYLCASSSRPGQLASGANVLTFGAGSRLTVL.

This chain links TRBV4-2 with TRBJ1-2; D perhaps matches TRBD1 (5 bases). CDR1 and CDR2 from the germline V gene are LGHNA and YNFKEQ. The germline V and J ends were trimmed by 1 base and 4 bases, with 13 bases remaining between them. The CDR3 spans 15 residues. CDR3 DNA: TGTGCCAGCAGCCAAGCATACCAGGGTTCCTATGGCTACACCTTC. Translation gives CASSQAYQGSYGYTF.

The chain links TRBV11-1 to TRBJ1-2; tentative D call: TRBD1 (5 bases). CDR1 is SGHAT and CDR2 is FQDESV in the germline V gene (reference sequence). The V end was cut by 6 bases, the J end by 8 bases, with 13 bases between. This CDR3 contains 12 residues. CDR3 coding DNA: TGTGCCAGCAGTTCAGGGCTGCGAGGCTACACCTTC. It encodes CASSSGLRGYTF. Drawing the rest from reference TRBV11-1 and TRBJ1-2, the complete variable domain is EAEVAQSPRYKITEKSQAVAFWCDPISGHATLYWYRQILGQGPELLVQFQDESVVDDSQLPKDRFSAERLKGVDSTLKIQPAELGDSAMYLCASSSGLRGYTFGSGTRLTVV.

This clone was counted once. The CDR3 nucleotides read TGCAGCGTTAAAGGACTAGCGCCCTACGAGCAGTACTTC. It encodes CSVKGLAPYEQYF. The chain has TRBV29-1 and TRBJ2-7; 9 positions agree with TRBD2. CDR1 and CDR2 from the germline V gene are SQVTM and ANQGSEA. The V and J ends lost 5 bases and 2 bases, in that order; junction bases with no gene match: 4. The CDR3 totals 13 residues.

The chain uses TRBV9 and TRBJ2-1, with TRBD2 identical over 7 bases. The junction had 9 bases not matched to a gene; V was cut back by 4 bases and J by 8 bases. CDR3 length: 14 amino acids. CDR1 and CDR2 (germline): SGDLS, YYNGEE. The CDR3 DNA reads TGTGCCAGCAGCCCCCAGACTAGCTCCGATGAGCAGTTCTTC. It is translated as CASSPQTSSDEQFF.

The CDR3 loop reads CASSPGGGRSPLHF. The CDR3 nucleotides are TGTGCCAGCAGTCCGGGCGGGGGCCGTTCACCCCTCCACTTT. The chain uses TRBV6-5 and TRBJ1-6; tentatively, D is TRBD1 (6 bases). Looked up from germline, CDR1 is MNHEY and CDR2 is SVGAGI. The CDR3 is made up of 14 amino acids. V lost 5 bases and J lost 9, with 14 bases in between.

A word on this clone: One end of the junction does not line up with germline, which may come from a read error. The chain links TRBV7-7 to TRBJ2-1; D is perhaps TRBD2 (6 bases). The germline CDR1 and CDR2 sequences are SSHAT and FNYEAQ (reference sequence). This CDR3 is built from 14 residues. The CDR3 spells CASSLGAAGREQFF. The CDR3 nucleotides are TGTGCTAGCAGCTTAGGAGCAGCGGGCCGTGAGCAGTTCTTC.

J is TRBJ2-1 and V is TRBV2; TRBD2 matches 7 bases. Losses at the gene ends were 9 bases for V and 7 bases for J; bases not matched to a gene: 15. Per germline, CDR1 SNHLY and CDR2 FYNNEI. The CDR3 has 15 residues. This CDR3 reads CASRGWGGRGNEQFF. The CDR3 DNA reads TGTGCCAGTCGGGGATGGGGCGGGAGAGGGAATGAGCAGTTCTTC.

The chain combines TRBV6-5 with TRBJ2-1, with 9 bases matching TRBD1. V gave up 6 bases and J gave up 2 bases; unmatched junction bases: 5. The CDR3 loop spans 15 amino acids. Germline CDR1 is MNHEY and CDR2 is SVGAGI. The CDR3 sequence: CASRPDRGPYNEQFF. The CDR3 nucleotides read TGTGCCAGCAGACCGGACAGGGGTCCCTACAATGAGCAGTTCTTC.

The V and J genes are TRBV7-2 and TRBJ2-7, with TRBD2 matching over 10 bases. The V gene end was trimmed by 1 base and the J gene end by 4 bases; junction bases not matched to a gene: 4. Germline CDR1 is SGHTA and CDR2 is FQGNSA. The CDR3 is made up of 15 amino acids. DNA of the CDR3: TGTGCCAGCAGCTTAGGGGCTAGCGGGAGTTACGAGCAGTACTTC. It is translated as CASSLGASGSYEQYF.

The rearrangement joins TRBV29-1 to TRBJ2-3, with TRBD2 as a possible D gene (5 bases). The CDR3 runs 13 residues. Germline V lookup: CDR1 SQVTM, CDR2 ANQGSEA. Trimming took 6 bases from V and 6 from J, leaving 16 bases between them. As DNA, the CDR3 is TGCAGCGTCGCCCCGGGGAGTGGGGATACGCAGTATTTT. Encoded protein: CSVAPGSGDTQYF.

V and J are TRBV29-1 and TRBJ1-4; D ambiguous. Germline CDR1 and CDR2: SQVTM and ANQGSEA. This CDR3 has 11 residues. Trimming removed 7 bases at V and 1 base at J, with 4 bases between. The CDR3 here is CSARTNEKLFF. The DNA for the CDR3 is TGCAGCGCTCGAACTAATGAAAAACTGTTTTTT. The complete variable domain, with remaining parts taken from reference TRBV29-1 and TRBJ1-4, reads SAVISQKPSRDICQRGTSLTIQCQVDSQVTMMFWYRQQPGQSLTLIATANQGSEATYESGFVIDKFPISRPNLTFSTLTVSNMSPEDSSIYLCSARTNEKLFFGSGTQLSVL.

With respect to this clone: Germline and junction disagree at one end, which may indicate a read error. The rearrangement links TRBV7-9 to TRBJ2-1; 14 bases align to TRBD2. This CDR3 has 17 residues. Germline V gene lookup returns CDR1 SEHNR and CDR2 FQNEAQ (reference sequence). The DNA of the CDR3 is TGTGCCAGCAGCTTCCGCCGGGGACTAGCGGGAGAGAATGGGCAGTTCTTC. It yields the protein CASSFRRGLAGENGQFF.